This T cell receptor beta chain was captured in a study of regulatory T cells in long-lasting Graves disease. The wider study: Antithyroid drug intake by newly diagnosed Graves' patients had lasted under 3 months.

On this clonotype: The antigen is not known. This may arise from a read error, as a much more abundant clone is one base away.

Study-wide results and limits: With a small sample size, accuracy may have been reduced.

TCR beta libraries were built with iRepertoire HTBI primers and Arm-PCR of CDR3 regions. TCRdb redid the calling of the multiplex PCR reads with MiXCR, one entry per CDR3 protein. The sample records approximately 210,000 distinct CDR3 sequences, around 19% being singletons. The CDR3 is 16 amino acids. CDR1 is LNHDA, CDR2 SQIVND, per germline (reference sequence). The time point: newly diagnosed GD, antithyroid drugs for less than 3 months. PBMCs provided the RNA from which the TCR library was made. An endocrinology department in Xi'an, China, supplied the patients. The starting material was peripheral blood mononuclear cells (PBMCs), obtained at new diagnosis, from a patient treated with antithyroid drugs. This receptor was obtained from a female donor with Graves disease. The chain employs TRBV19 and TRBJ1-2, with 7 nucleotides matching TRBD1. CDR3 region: CASSPRQGRTNYCYTF. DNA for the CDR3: TGTGCCAGTAGTCCCAGACAGGGCAGAACTAACTATTGCTACACCTTC.